This T cell receptor (beta chain) was captured in a study of cytomegalovirus exposure and HLA in healthy donors. Study findings and constraints: Association of some 18,000 TCR beta sequences with HLA alleles was found at 0.05 false discovery rate in a later analysis. About 87% or about 30% of the time was how often most TCR beta V segments were productive, according to an earlier analysis. A link between a missense DCLRE1C variant and TCR beta V- and J-gene trimming emerged from a later analysis. Researchers counted 150 to 200 TCR beta chains as cytomegalovirus-associated.

On this clone: Its antigen is currently unknown.

The CDR3 has 20 amino acids. The V and J ends lost 3 bases and 0 bases respectively, with 21 bases between them. Germline CDR1 is MNHNS and CDR2 is SASEGT. In the PCR, 60 Vbeta and 13 Jbeta primers were used. The table came from immunoSEQ multiplex PCR; TCRdb's copy has only in-frame clones and leaves some out. This sample yields around 59,000 clones, of which about four fifths are seen a single time; around 3.9% belongs to the top ten. This clonotype was obtained from a woman aged 40-49 years in good health and CMV-seronegative. The specimen sequenced was PBMCs. The chain links TRBV6-1 to TRBJ2-6; TRBD1 might be the D (5 bases). The CDR3, as DNA: TGTGCCAGCAGTGACCCCCCGCCGGACACCCTAGGCTCTGGGGCCAACGTCCTGACTTTC. Its protein is CASSDPPPDTLGSGANVLTF.